The clone carrying this T cell receptor (beta chain) showed up just a few times. CDR1 and CDR2 from the germline V gene are SGHRS and YFSETQ. Trimming at V came to 4 bases and at J to 0 bases, leaving 3 bases not matched to a gene. The CDR3 runs to 15 residues. This entry is derived from a study of blood T cell repertoires in COVID-19. Study background: The origin of the acute and convalescent COVID-19 samples was the United States, Italy and Spain. Sample material is recorded as cDNA or gDNA derived from T cells, B-cell-depleted T cells, or PBMCs.

In the source study's methods: Nucleated cell number was recorded as an estimate derived from reference gene primer amplification. TCRdb's copy holds only in-frame clones and misses some; the assay was immunoSEQ multiplex PCR. The D gene and trimming were derived from the DNA, and the V and J assignments and clone size from that table. The table shows more than 150,000 clones, with under 90% occurring only once. Specimen: peripheral blood. J is TRBJ1-3 and V is TRBV5-1; 8 nucleotides align to TRBD1. The receptor's source is a human donor in a cohort sampled during active COVID-19. As DNA, the CDR3 is TGCGCCAGCAGCACCGGGACAGGCTCTGGAAACACCATATATTTT. Encoded protein: CASSTGTGSGNTIYF. Variable domain in full (rest from reference TRBV5-1 and TRBJ1-3): KAGVTQTPRYLIKTRGQQVTLSCSPISGHRSVSWYQQTPGQGLQFLFEYFSETQRNKGNFPGRFSGRQFSNSRSEMNVSTLELGDSALYLCASSTGTGSGNTIYFGEGSWLTVV.